Listed here are 25 T cell receptor beta chains from one sample, sequenced in a study of cytomegalovirus exposure and HLA in healthy donors. TCRdb keeps only in-frame clones here, not all; method: immunoSEQ multiplex PCR. Of 140,000 to 150,000 clones listed, about 94% were seen once; the top ten hold 1.5% to 2%. Sequencing used PBMCs. The receptor source for this set is a man aged 18 to 35 in good health and CMV-seropositive.

The CDR3 loop reads CASSLGTVQETQYF. As DNA, the CDR3 is TGCGCCAGCAGCCTCGGGACAGTCCAAGAGACCCAGTACTTC. This chain connects TRBV4-1 to TRBJ2-5; 7 bases align to TRBD1. V gave up 4 bases and J gave up 1 base; unmatched junction bases: 3. This CDR3 is 14 amino acids long. Germline values: CDR1 MGHRA, CDR2 YSYEKL.

CDR3 protein: CASSLTGRETDTQYF. Written as DNA, the CDR3 is TGTGCCAGCAGCTTAACCGGGAGGGAAACAGATACGCAGTATTTT. This chain connects TRBV7-3 to TRBJ2-3; 8 bases align to TRBD2. The junction had 2 bases not matched to a gene; V was cut back by 0 bases and J by 3 bases. From germline, CDR1 is SGHTA and CDR2 FQGTGA. This CDR3 contains 15 residues.

The chain has TRBV5-6 and TRBJ2-1, with unresolved D. Germline CDR1 reads SGHDT; CDR2 reads YYEEEE. V lost 4 bases, J lost 8 bases, and 10 bases lay in between. The CDR3 runs 12 residues. CDR3 nucleotides: TGTGCCAGCAGCCCGGATCAGGATGAGCAGTTCTTC. Translating gives CASSPDQDEQFF.

A few counts support this clone. The V and J genes are TRBV28 and TRBJ2-1; 9 positions match TRBD2. The CDR3 contains 17 residues. J lost 8 bases, V lost 3 bases, and 14 bases had no gene match. Germline values: CDR1 MDHEN, CDR2 SYDVKM. CDR3 DNA sequence: TGTGCCAGCAGTTTTGCCGCTAGCGGGACAGTGGGGGATGAGCAGTTCTTC. Its protein product is CASSFAASGTVGDEQFF.

This sequence joins TRBV5-6 and TRBJ1-2; TRBD1 matches at 7 bases. After removal of 3 bases from V and 4 bases from J, the junction contained 9 bases not matched to a gene. Germline CDR1 SGHDT, CDR2 YYEEEE. The CDR3 has 15 amino acids. CDR3 sequence reads: CASSSEGAQIYGYTF. DNA of the CDR3: TGTGCCAGCAGCTCCGAGGGGGCTCAGATCTATGGCTACACCTTC.

The rearrangement links TRBV5-1 to TRBJ2-5, with D unresolved. From germline, CDR1 is SGHRS and CDR2 YFSETQ. Trimming cost V 3 bases and J 5 bases, with 14 bases left between them. The CDR3 covers 14 residues. CDR3 nucleotides: TGCGCCAGCAGCTCGCGACGGGTTGGGGAGACCCAGTACTTC. Encoded protein: CASSSRRVGETQYF.

This clone was seen a single time. CDR3: CASSFLGSSGTGDTQYF. The CDR3, as DNA: TGCGCCAGCAGCTTCCTTGGATCTAGCGGGACTGGAGATACGCAGTATTTT. This chain uses TRBV5-1 with TRBJ2-3; 9 bases align to TRBD2. CDR1 and CDR2 (germline): SGHRS, YFSETQ. The V gene end was trimmed by 2 bases and the J gene end by 5 bases; junction bases not matched to a gene: 12. The CDR3 covers 17 residues.

V is TRBV27 and J is TRBJ2-7; 8 nucleotides agree with TRBD1. The CDR3 extends over 16 amino acids. The germline CDR1 and CDR2 sequences are MNHEY and SMNVEV (reference sequence). The V and J ends lost 5 bases and 3 bases, in that order; junction bases with no gene match: 12. CDR3 loop: CASSPLLGQDYYEQYF. CDR3 sequence (DNA): TGTGCCAGCAGTCCTTTGTTGGGACAGGACTACTACGAGCAGTACTTC.

This clone appeared a few times. The chain recombines TRBV7-2 with TRBJ1-2, with D possibly being TRBD1 (5 bases). CDR1 and CDR2 (germline): SGHTA, FQGNSA. The CDR3 has 13 residues. Trimming removed 6 bases at V and 8 bases at J, with 16 bases between. The CDR3 DNA reads TGTGCCAGCAGTCCGGGGAGGGACGGGGGCTACACCTTC. Its protein product is CASSPGRDGGYTF.

The V and J genes are TRBV28 and TRBJ2-3, with a weak D call TRBD2 (6 bases). V was clipped by 5 bases and J by 2 bases, with 14 bases between them. CDR3 length: 15 residues. From germline, CDR1 is MDHEN and CDR2 SYDVKM. The CDR3 DNA reads as TGTGCCAGCAGTGTAGCGGCTCTAAACACAGATACGCAGTATTTT. Protein sequence: CASSVAALNTDTQYF.

The rearrangement links TRBV29-1 to TRBJ1-2, with D hard to call. The CDR3 is 13 residues long. V lost 6 bases and J 3 bases, leaving 14 bases between the germline ends. CDR1 is SQVTM, CDR2 ANQGSEA, per germline. The chain's CDR3 is CSVLRGEDYGYTF. CDR3 DNA: TGCAGCGTCCTCCGGGGTGAGGACTATGGCTACACCTTC. Full variable domain (remainder filled in from reference TRBV29-1 and TRBJ1-2): SAVISQKPSRDICQRGTSLTIQCQVDSQVTMMFWYRQQPGQSLTLIATANQGSEATYESGFVIDKFPISRPNLTFSTLTVSNMSPEDSSIYLCSVLRGEDYGYTFGSGTRLTVV.

The rearrangement links TRBV6-5 to TRBJ2-7; D is ambiguous. V was clipped by 0 bases and J by 2 bases, with 14 bases between them. From germline, CDR1 is MNHEY and CDR2 SVGAGI. The CDR3 is made up of 16 amino acids. The CDR3 sequence is CASSYSKVALPYEQYF. The CDR3 DNA sequence: TGTGCCAGCAGTTACTCGAAGGTAGCCCTCCCCTACGAGCAGTACTTC.

This sequence joins TRBV28 and TRBJ2-3; possible D gene TRBD1, 6 bases. CDR1 and CDR2 (germline): MDHEN, SYDVKM. The V and J ends lost 6 bases and 9 bases respectively, with 34 bases between them. The CDR3 runs 19 residues. This chain's CDR3 is CASSRIRMSSGQNKGTQYF. CDR3 nucleotide sequence: TGTGCCAGCAGCCGAATTCGTATGTCGTCAGGACAGAACAAGGGCACGCAGTATTTT.

V usage is TRBV4-1 and J usage is TRBJ1-5; D ambiguous. V lost 4 bases and J 5 bases, leaving 21 bases between the germline ends. The CDR3 spans 17 residues. Germline loops: CDR1 MGHRA, CDR2 YSYEKL. The CDR3 DNA sequence: TGCGCCAGCAGCCCCCGGATTGTATCCACAGCCCATCAGCCCCAGCATTTT. This codes for CASSPRIVSTAHQPQHF.

The chain carries TRBV7-9 and TRBJ2-2, with TRBD2 matching over 8 bases. The CDR3 sequence is 17 residues long. CDR1 is SEHNR and CDR2 is FQNEAQ in the germline V gene (reference sequence). Germline trimming cut 1 base from V and 7 bases from J; bases unmatched to any gene: 11. This CDR3 reads CASSLGGSAGGHGELFF. CDR3 bases: TGTGCCAGCAGCTTAGGAGGCTCGGCGGGAGGTCACGGGGAGCTGTTTTTT.

The genes are TRBV2 and TRBJ1-2; maybe TRBD1 (5 bases). From germline, CDR1 is SNHLY and CDR2 FYNNEI. V lost 8 bases and J lost 0, with 13 bases in between. The CDR3 has 14 amino acids. This CDR3 is CASRPDSANYGYTF. The CDR3 DNA sequence: TGTGCCAGCCGCCCTGACAGTGCTAACTATGGCTACACCTTC.

V usage is TRBV6-1 and J usage is TRBJ2-2; tentative D call: TRBD2 (6 bases). This CDR3 spans 15 amino acids. Trimming pared 7 bases from V and 4 bases from J, leaving 16 bases between. Germline V gene sequence: CDR1 MNHNS, CDR2 SASEGT. The CDR3: CASTAQTSVTGELFF. CDR3 nucleotide sequence: TGTGCCAGCACTGCCCAGACTAGTGTCACCGGGGAGCTGTTTTTT.

The chain recombines TRBV6-5 with TRBJ2-2, with D perhaps TRBD1 (5 bases). Germline V CDR1 and CDR2: MNHEY, SVGAGI. Trimming cost V 0 bases and J 6 bases, with 8 bases left between them. The CDR3 is 14 residues long. In DNA, the CDR3 is TGTGCCAGCAGTTACTCGCAGGGATCCGGGGAGCTGTTTTTT. Encoded protein: CASSYSQGSGELFF.

This clone was seen just once. The CDR3 spells CASSVADRLYNEQFF. CDR3 in DNA: TGTGCCAGCAGCGTAGCAGATAGACTCTACAATGAGCAGTTCTTC. V and J are TRBV9 and TRBJ2-1; D remains ambiguous. CDR1 is SGDLS, CDR2 YYNGEE, per germline. There are 15 residues in the CDR3. The germline V and J ends were trimmed by 0 bases and 3 bases, with 10 bases remaining between them.

This chain connects TRBV15 to TRBJ1-5; D may be TRBD1 (5 bases). This CDR3 has 16 amino acids. Trimming took off 1 base at V and 0 bases at J, with 10 bases between the two ends. Germline CDR1 reads LNHNV; CDR2 reads YYDKDF (reference sequence). The DNA for the CDR3 is TGTGCCACCAGCAGAGCCCGACAGCATAGCAATCAGCCCCAGCATTTT. Its translation: CATSRARQHSNQPQHF.

This clone has a single count. The chain employs TRBV5-1 and TRBJ2-3, with TRBD1 matching over 7 bases. The germline V gene has CDR1 SGHRS and CDR2 YFSETQ. After removal of 6 bases from V and 2 bases from J, the junction contained 9 bases not matched to a gene. The CDR3 is made up of 15 amino acids. In DNA form, the CDR3 reads TGCGCCAGCAAAAACCCAGGGGGATCCACAGATACGCAGTATTTT. Amino acid sequence: CASKNPGGSTDTQYF.

The chain joins TRBV30 to TRBJ2-3, with TRBD2 as a possible D gene (5 bases). Germline-derived CDR1 and CDR2 are GTSNPN and SVGIG (reference sequence). V was pared by 4 bases and J by 4 bases, with 12 bases between. The CDR3 loop spans 13 amino acids. The CDR3 spells CAWTGSYPDTQYF. For the CDR3, the DNA is TGTGCCTGGACGGGATCATATCCAGATACGCAGTATTTT.

The V and J genes are TRBV14 and TRBJ1-5; D gene ambiguous. The CDR3 sequence is 14 residues long. Germline values: CDR1 SGHDN, CDR2 FVKESK. With 4 bases removed from V and 0 bases from J, the gap between germline ends came to 7 bases. For the CDR3, the DNA is TGTGCCAGCAGCCGATCTAATAGCAATCAGCCCCAGCATTTT. Translation: CASSRSNSNQPQHF.

The chain employs TRBV7-2 and TRBJ2-1, with 9 bases lining up with TRBD2. This CDR3 contains 15 residues. Trimming removed 5 bases from V and 6 bases from J; junction bases left unmatched: 8. The germline CDR1 and CDR2 sequences are SGHTA and FQGNSA. DNA of the CDR3: TGTGCCAGCAGCCCGCCGGGACTAGCTTCCAATGAGCAGTTCTTC. As protein: CASSPPGLASNEQFF. Based on the CDR3 plus reference TRBV7-2 and TRBJ2-1, the full variable domain is GAGVSQSPSNKVTEKGKDVELRCDPISGHTALYWYRQSLGQGLEFLIYFQGNSAPDKSGLPSDRFSAERTGGSVSTLTIQRTQQEDSAVYLCASSPPGLASNEQFFGPGTRLTVL.

The chain uses TRBV27 and TRBJ1-2; 8 positions agree with TRBD1. V was clipped by 4 bases and J by 3 bases; unmatched bases: 7. The CDR3 covers 15 residues. From germline, CDR1 is MNHEY and CDR2 SMNVEV (reference sequence). Here the CDR3 reads CASSSGQGTDYGYTF. CDR3 sequence (DNA): TGTGCCAGCAGTTCCGGACAGGGTACGGACTATGGCTACACCTTC.